This T cell receptor beta chain was recovered during a study of blood T cell repertoires in COVID-19. TCRdb's table, derived via immunoSEQ multiplex PCR, lists solely in-frame clones and lacks some. The data show 150,000 to 200,000 clones, 85% seen once. The germline gives CDR1 SNHLY, CDR2 FYNNEI. This CDR3 has 13 amino acids. V was clipped by 1 base and J by 5 bases, with 8 bases between them. Sequencing was performed on peripheral blood. This clonotype was obtained from a human donor with acute or convalescent COVID-19. The donor label of this sample is uncertain. V is TRBV2 and J is TRBJ1-1; unclear D gene. The CDR3 DNA is TGTGCCAGCAGTGAAGATTCGGGGACTGAAGCTTTCTTT. This sequence encodes CASSEDSGTEAFF.